Shown below are 8 T cell receptor beta chains from a single sample sequenced in a study of blood T cell repertoires in COVID-19. Only in-frame clones appear in the TCRdb table, and some are missing; sequencing was by immunoSEQ multiplex PCR. The repertoire holds more than 200,000 clones, with around four fifths as singletons. Specimen: peripheral blood. These receptor sequences come from a woman aged 80 or over with COVID-19, enrolled during active disease.

This chain links TRBV29-1 with TRBJ1-1, with 8 bases fitting TRBD1. The CDR3 contains 12 residues. The J segment lost 4 bases and the V segment lost 7 bases, leaving 5 bases of the junction unmatched. Germline lookup yields CDR1 SQVTM and CDR2 ANQGSEA. DNA of the CDR3: TGCAGCGGAACAACAGGGGGCACTGAAGCTTTCTTT. This encodes CSGTTGGTEAFF.

The chain recombines TRBV28 with TRBJ1-5, with 10 bases identical to TRBD1. CDR1 is MDHEN and CDR2 is SYDVKM in the germline V gene. Germline trimming cut 4 bases from V and 2 bases from J; bases unmatched to any gene: 8. This CDR3 is 17 amino acids long. Here the CDR3 DNA reads TGTGCCAGCAGTTCCCCCGGGACAGGGGCGCGCAATCAGCCCCAGCATTTT. It codes for CASSSPGTGARNQPQHF.

The chain links TRBV4-1 to TRBJ2-7; D unresolved. Germline loops: CDR1 MGHRA, CDR2 YSYEKL. Trimming cost V 1 base and J 2 bases, with 12 bases left between them. CDR3 length equals 15 residues. In DNA form, the CDR3 reads TGCGCCAGCAGCCAAGGGTTATCTCTACCCTACGAGCAGTACTTC. It encodes CASSQGLSLPYEQYF.

This clone was counted once. The V and J genes are TRBV5-1 and TRBJ2-1, with D tentatively TRBD1 (5 bases). This CDR3 region has 19 residues. Between the trimmed V and J ends, which lost 0 bases and 0 bases, there was a span of 19 bases. CDR1 is SGHRS, CDR2 YFSETQ, per germline. The CDR3 loop is CASSLARAIPLSSYNEQFF. The CDR3 nucleotides are TGCGCCAGCAGCTTGGCCAGGGCTATTCCCTTGAGCTCCTACAATGAGCAGTTCTTC.

This chain joins TRBV18 and TRBJ2-3; 8 bases map to TRBD2. The germline V gene encodes CDR1 KGHSH and CDR2 LQKENI. The CDR3 has 12 residues. Trimming took 6 bases from V and 5 from J; bases not matched to a gene: 1. The CDR3 is CASSLAGDTQYF. CDR3 in DNA: TGTGCCAGCTCGCTAGCGGGAGATACGCAGTATTTT.

This clone was found once. CDR3 sequence reads: CAWSVQGGYGYTF. The DNA for the CDR3 is TGTGCCTGGAGTGTACAAGGGGGCTATGGCTACACCTTC. This chain joins TRBV30 and TRBJ1-2; TRBD1 might be the D (6 bases). The CDR3 loop spans 13 amino acids. The V and J ends lost 0 bases and 4 bases respectively, with 9 bases between them. The V gene's germline CDR1 is GTSNPN and CDR2 SVGIG (reference sequence). Looking up the rest from reference TRBV30 and TRBJ1-2 gives the full variable domain: SQTIHQWPATLVQPVGSPLSLECTVEGTSNPNLYWYRQAAGRGLQLLFYSVGIGQISSEVPQNLSASRPQDRQFILSSKKLLLSDSGFYLCAWSVQGGYGYTFGSGTRLTVV.

The chain uses TRBV28 and TRBJ1-2; TRBD1 aligns across 7 bases. Germline lookup yields CDR1 MDHEN and CDR2 SYDVKM. The CDR3 extends over 13 amino acids. Trimming at V came to 5 bases and at J to 7 bases, leaving 7 bases not matched to a gene. The CDR3 region is CASSQIDRVGYTF. The DNA of the CDR3 is TGTGCCAGCAGTCAGATCGACAGGGTTGGCTACACCTTC.

This clone came up once. The chain is built from TRBV4-1 and TRBJ1-2; weak D call: TRBD1 (6 bases). This CDR3 spans 15 amino acids. Trimming stripped 1 base from V and 5 bases from J, with 14 bases between. Germline CDR1 MGHRA, CDR2 YSYEKL. The CDR3, as DNA: TGCGCCAGCAGCCAAGTCCCAGGGGACGGTTATGGCTACACCTTC. It yields the protein CASSQVPGDGYGYTF.